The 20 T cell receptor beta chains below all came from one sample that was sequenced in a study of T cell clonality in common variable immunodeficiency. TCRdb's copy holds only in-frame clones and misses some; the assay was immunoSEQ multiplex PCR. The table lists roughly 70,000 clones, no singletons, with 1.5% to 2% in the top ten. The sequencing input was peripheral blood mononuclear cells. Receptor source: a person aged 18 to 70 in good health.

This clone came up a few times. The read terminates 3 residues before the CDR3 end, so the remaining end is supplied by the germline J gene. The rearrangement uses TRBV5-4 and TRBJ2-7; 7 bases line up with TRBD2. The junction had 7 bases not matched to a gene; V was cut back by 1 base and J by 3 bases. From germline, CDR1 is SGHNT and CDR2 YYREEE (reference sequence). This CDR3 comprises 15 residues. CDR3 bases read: TGTGCCAGCAGCTTGCCGGTCGGCGGGAGCTACGAG. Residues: CASSLPVGGSYE. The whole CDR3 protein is CASSLPVGGSYEQYF.

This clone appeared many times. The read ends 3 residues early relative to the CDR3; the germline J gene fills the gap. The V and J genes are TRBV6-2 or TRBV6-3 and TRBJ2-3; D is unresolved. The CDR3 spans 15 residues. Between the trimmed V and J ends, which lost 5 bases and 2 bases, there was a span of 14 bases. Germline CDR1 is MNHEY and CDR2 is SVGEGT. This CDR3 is CASSPWHRDTDTQYF. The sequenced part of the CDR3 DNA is TGTGCCAGCAGTCCCTGGCACCGTGACACAGATACG.

CDR3 bases read: TGTGCCAGCAGCTCGACAGGGGATTCCTACAATGAG. Translated: CASSSTGDSYNE. The whole CDR3 sequence is CASSSTGDSYNEQFF. The chain combines TRBV5-5 with TRBJ2-1; 8 positions match TRBD1. Coverage ceases 3 residues before the CDR3 finishes, and the germline J gene fills in the end. In germline, CDR1 is SGHKS, CDR2 YYEKEE (reference sequence). V trimming: 3 bases; J trimming: 1 base; junction bases outside the gene matches: 3. The CDR3 has 15 amino acids.

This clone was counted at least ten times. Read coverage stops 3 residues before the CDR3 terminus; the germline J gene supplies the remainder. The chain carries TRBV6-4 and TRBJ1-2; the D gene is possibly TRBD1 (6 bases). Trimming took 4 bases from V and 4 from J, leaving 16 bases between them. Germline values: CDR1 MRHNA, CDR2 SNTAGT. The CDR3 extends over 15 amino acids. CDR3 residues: CASSVDSISFYGYTF. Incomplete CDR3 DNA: TGTGCCAGCAGTGTGGACAGCATATCCTTCTATGGC.

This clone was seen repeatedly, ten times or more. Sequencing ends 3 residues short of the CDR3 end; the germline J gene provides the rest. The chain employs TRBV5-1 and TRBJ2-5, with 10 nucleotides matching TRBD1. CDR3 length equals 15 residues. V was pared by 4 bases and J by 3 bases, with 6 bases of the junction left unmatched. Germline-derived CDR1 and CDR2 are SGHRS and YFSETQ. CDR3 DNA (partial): TGCGCCAGCAGCCCCGCCGGGACAGGGGAAGAGACC. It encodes CASSPAGTGEET. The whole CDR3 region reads CASSPAGTGEETQYF.

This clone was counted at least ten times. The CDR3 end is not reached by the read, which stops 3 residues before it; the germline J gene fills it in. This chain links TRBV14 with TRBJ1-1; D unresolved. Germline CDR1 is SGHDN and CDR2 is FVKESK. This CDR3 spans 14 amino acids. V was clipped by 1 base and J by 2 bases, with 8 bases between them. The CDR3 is CASSQVVGNTEAFF. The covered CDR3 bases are TGTGCCAGCAGCCAAGTTGTCGGTAACACTGAA.

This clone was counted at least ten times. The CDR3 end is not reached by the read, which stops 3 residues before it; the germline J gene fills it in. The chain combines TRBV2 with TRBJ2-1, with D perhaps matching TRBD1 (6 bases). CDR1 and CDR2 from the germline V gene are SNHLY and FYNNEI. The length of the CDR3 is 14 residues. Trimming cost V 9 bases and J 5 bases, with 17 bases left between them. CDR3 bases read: TGTGCCAGTGCTACAGGGTCCTTAGACAATGAG. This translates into CASATGSLDNE. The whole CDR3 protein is CASATGSLDNEQFF.

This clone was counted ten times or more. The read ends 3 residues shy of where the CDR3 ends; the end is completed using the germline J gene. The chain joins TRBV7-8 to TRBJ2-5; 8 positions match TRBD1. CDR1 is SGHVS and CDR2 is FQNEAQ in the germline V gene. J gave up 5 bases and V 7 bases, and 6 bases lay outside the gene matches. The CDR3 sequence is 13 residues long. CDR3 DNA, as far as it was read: TGTGCCAGCACCAGGGGGCTGGGGGAGACC. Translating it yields CASTRGLGET. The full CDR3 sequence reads CASTRGLGETQYF.

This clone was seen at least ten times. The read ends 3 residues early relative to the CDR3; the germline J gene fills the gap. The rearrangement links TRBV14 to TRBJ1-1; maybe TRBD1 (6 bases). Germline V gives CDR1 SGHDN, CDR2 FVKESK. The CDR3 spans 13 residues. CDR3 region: CASRDGTLGEAFF. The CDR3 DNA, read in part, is TGTGCCAGCAGGGACGGGACACTCGGAGAA. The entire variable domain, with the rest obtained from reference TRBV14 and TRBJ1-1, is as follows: EAGVTQFPSHSVIEKGQTVTLRCDPISGHDNLYWYRRVMGKEIKFLLHFVKESKQDESGMPNNRFLAERTGGTYSTLKVQPAELEDSGVYFCASRDGTLGEAFFGQGTRLTVV.

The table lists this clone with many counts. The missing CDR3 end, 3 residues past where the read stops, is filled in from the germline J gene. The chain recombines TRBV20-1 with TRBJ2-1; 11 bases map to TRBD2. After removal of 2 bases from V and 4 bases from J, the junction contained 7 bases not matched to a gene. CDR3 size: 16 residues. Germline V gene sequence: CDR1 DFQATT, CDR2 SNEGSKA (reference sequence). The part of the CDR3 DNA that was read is TGCAGTGCTAGACTTATAGCGGGGGGGCCTTACAATGAG. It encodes CSARLIAGGPYNE. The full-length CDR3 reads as CSARLIAGGPYNEQFF.

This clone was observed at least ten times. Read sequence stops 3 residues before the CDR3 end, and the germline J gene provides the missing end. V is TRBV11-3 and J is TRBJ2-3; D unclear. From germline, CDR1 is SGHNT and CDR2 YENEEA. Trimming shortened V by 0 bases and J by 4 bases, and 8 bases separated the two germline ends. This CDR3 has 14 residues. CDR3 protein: CASSLESSSDTQYF. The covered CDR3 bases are TGTGCCAGCAGCTTAGAGTCGTCTTCAGATACG.

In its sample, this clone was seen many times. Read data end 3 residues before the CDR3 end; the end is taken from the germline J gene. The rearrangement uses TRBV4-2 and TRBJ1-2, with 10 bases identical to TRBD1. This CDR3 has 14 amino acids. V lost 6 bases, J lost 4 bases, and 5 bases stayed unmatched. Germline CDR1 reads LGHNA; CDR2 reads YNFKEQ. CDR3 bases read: TGTGCCAGCAGGGGGACAGGGGATTTCTATGGC. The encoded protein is CASRGTGDFYG. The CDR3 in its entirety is CASRGTGDFYGYTF.

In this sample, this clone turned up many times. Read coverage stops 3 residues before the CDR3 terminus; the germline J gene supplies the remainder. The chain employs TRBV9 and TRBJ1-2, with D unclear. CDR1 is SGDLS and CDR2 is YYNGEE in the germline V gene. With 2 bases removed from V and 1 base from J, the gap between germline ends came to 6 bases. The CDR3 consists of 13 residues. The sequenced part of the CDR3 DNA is TGTGCCAGCAGCGTGGCCGATAACTATGGC. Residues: CASSVADNYG. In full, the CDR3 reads CASSVADNYGYTF. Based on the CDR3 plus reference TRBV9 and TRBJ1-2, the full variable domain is DSGVTQTPKHLITATGQRVTLRCSPRSGDLSVYWYQQSLDQGLQFLIQYYNGEERAKGNILERFSAQQFPDLHSELNLSSLELGDSALYFCASSVADNYGYTFGSGTRLTVV.

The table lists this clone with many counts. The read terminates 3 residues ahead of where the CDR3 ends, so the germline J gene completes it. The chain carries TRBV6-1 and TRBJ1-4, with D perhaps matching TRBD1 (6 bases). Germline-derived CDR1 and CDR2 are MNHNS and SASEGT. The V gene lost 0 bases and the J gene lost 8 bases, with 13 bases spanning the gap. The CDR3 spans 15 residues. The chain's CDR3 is CASSEAGAPREKLFF. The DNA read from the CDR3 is TGTGCCAGCAGTGAAGCGGGGGCTCCGCGGGAAAAA.

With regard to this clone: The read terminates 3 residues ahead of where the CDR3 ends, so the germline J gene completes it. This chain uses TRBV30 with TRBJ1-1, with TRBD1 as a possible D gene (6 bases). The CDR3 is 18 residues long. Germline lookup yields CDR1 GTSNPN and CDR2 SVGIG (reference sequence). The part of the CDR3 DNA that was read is TGTGCCTGGAGTGTGGGCAGGGGCACTCAAAGCTCCTACAATGAG. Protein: CAWSVGRGTQSSYNE. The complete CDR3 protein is CAWSVGRGTQSSYNEAFF.

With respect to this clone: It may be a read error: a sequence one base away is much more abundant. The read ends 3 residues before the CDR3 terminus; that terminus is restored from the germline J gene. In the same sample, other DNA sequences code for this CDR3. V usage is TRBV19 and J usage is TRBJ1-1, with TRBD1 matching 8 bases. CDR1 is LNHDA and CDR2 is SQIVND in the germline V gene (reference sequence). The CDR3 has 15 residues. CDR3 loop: CASSTLGQGGTEAFF. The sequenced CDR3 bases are TGCGCCAGTAGTACCCTCGGACAGGGAGGCACTGAA.

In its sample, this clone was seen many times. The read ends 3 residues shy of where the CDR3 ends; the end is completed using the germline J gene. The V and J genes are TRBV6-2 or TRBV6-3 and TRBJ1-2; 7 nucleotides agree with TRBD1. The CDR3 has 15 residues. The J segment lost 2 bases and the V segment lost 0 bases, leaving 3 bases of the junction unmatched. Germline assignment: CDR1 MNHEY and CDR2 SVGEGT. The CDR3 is CASSYSIRGNYGYTF. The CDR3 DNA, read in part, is TGTGCCAGCAGTTACTCGATCAGGGGGAACTATGGC.

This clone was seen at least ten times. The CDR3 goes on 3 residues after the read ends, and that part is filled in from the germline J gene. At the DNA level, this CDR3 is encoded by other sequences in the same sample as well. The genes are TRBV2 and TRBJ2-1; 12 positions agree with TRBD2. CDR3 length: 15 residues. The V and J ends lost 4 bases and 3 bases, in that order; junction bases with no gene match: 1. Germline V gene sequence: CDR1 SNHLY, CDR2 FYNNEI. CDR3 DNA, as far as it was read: TGTGCCAGCAGTGGACTAGCGGGAGACTACAATGAG. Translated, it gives CASSGLAGDYNE. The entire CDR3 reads CASSGLAGDYNEQFF.

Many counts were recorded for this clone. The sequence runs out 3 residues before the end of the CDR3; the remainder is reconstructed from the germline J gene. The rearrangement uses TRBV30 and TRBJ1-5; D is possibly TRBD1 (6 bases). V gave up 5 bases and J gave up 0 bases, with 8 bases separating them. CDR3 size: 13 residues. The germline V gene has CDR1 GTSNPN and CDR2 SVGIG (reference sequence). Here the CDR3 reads CAWGQTSNQPQHF. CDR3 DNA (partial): TGTGCCTGGGGACAGACTAGCAATCAGCCC.

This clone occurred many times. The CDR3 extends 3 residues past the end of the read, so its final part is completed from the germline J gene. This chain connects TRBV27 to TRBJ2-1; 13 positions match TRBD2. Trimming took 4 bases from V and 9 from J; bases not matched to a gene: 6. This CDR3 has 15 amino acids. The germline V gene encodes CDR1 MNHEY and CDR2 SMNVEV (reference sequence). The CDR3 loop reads CASSSAGLAGREQFF. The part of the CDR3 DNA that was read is TGTGCCAGCAGTTCCGCGGGACTAGCGGGACGTGAG.